These 20 T cell receptor beta chains came from one sample sequenced in a study of blood T cell repertoires in COVID-19. Using immunoSEQ multiplex PCR, the repertoire was profiled, and TCRdb retains in-frame clones only, with some absent. The profile covers fewer than 70,000 clones, with about 87% appearing a single time and 2% to 2.5% taken by the ten largest. The sample consisted of peripheral blood. These TCRs come from a human donor in a cohort sampled during active COVID-19.

The chain recombines TRBV6-6 with TRBJ2-7; tentatively, D is TRBD2 (6 bases). Germline V lookup: CDR1 MNHNY, CDR2 SVGAGI (reference sequence). The CDR3 extends over 14 amino acids. V lost 8 bases and J lost 2, with 16 bases in between. This chain's CDR3 is CASFDGGETYEQYF. CDR3 coding DNA: TGTGCCAGCTTTGACGGGGGTGAAACCTACGAGCAGTACTTC.

The chain employs TRBV14 and TRBJ1-2; D ambiguous. CDR3 length: 12 residues. Looked up from germline, CDR1 is SGHDN and CDR2 is FVKESK. The V end lost 4 bases, the J end lost 5 bases, and 8 bases lay between the germline ends. The CDR3 DNA is TGTGCCAGCAGCCCGAGCCAATATGGCTACACCTTC. Encoded protein: CASSPSQYGYTF.

The CDR3 region has the DNA TGTGCCAGCACCATGAGAAGGGGGCTCGGCACAGATACGCAGTATTTT. Protein product: CASTMRRGLGTDTQYF. This chain joins TRBV5-5 and TRBJ2-3; 7 nucleotides align to TRBD1. The germline CDR1 and CDR2 sequences are SGHKS and YYEKEE (reference sequence). CDR3 size: 16 residues. V lost 6 bases, J lost 1 base, and 11 bases stayed unmatched.

The chain uses TRBV10-3 and TRBJ1-3; D might be TRBD1 (6 bases). The CDR3 spans 14 residues. Germline CDR1 is ENHRY and CDR2 is SYGVKD. V was trimmed by 7 bases and J by 4 bases, leaving 14 bases between them. The DNA for the CDR3 is TGTGCCATCACTACAGGGACGGAAGGAAACACCATATATTTT. This encodes CAITTGTEGNTIYF.

The chain is built from TRBV24-1 and TRBJ2-1, with TRBD1 matching 9 bases. This CDR3 spans 16 amino acids. CDR1 and CDR2 (germline): KGHDR, SFDVKD. The trim removed 3 bases at V and 8 bases at J, leaving 10 bases unmatched. The CDR3 coding sequence is TGTGCCACCAGTGATGGGGCGGGACAGGGACTGGATGAGCAGTTCTTC. Translation gives CATSDGAGQGLDEQFF.

The chain is built from TRBV18 and TRBJ1-6; 9 bases agree with TRBD1. CDR1 and CDR2 from the germline V gene are KGHSH and LQKENI. The CDR3 runs 14 residues. Trimming took 6 bases from V and 7 from J; bases not matched to a gene: 4. This chain's CDR3 is CASSQDRGNSPLHF. The CDR3 nucleotides read TGTGCCAGCTCCCAGGACAGGGGCAATTCACCCCTCCACTTT.

This chain connects TRBV27 to TRBJ1-2; D unresolved. The CDR3 is 15 residues long. V lost 4 bases, J lost 4 bases, and 16 bases lay in between. Germline V CDR1 and CDR2: MNHEY, SMNVEV (reference sequence). The CDR3 nucleotides are TGTGCCAGCAGTTACCGGAGATATGATGTCTATGGCTACACCTTC. Protein product: CASSYRRYDVYGYTF.

The V call is TRBV7-2, the J call TRBJ1-2; TRBD1 matches at 8 bases. This CDR3 has 17 residues. Germline V lookup: CDR1 SGHTA, CDR2 FQGNSA. Trimming cost V 1 base and J 2 bases; bases outside gene matches: 9. In nucleotides, the CDR3 is TGTGCCAGCAGCTTAGAGGGTGGGACAGGCCTCAACTATGGCTACACCTTC. Residues: CASSLEGGTGLNYGYTF.

J is TRBJ2-7 and V is TRBV28, with D tentatively TRBD2 (6 bases). This CDR3 contains 17 residues. V dropped 6 bases and J dropped 3 bases, with 24 bases sitting between them. Germline V gene lookup returns CDR1 MDHEN and CDR2 SYDVKM. The CDR3: CASSIPVRGPGGYEQYF. CDR3 DNA sequence: TGTGCCAGCAGCATTCCTGTAAGGGGACCCGGGGGCTACGAGCAGTACTTC.

The chain links TRBV7-2 to TRBJ2-1; D is possibly TRBD2 (6 bases). Trimming shortened V by 2 bases and J by 2 bases, and 10 bases separated the two germline ends. Germline V gene lookup returns CDR1 SGHTA and CDR2 FQGNSA. The CDR3 runs 15 residues. The CDR3 loop reads CASSLRDFTYNEQFF. CDR3 DNA sequence: TGTGCCAGCAGCTTAAGGGACTTTACCTACAATGAGCAGTTCTTC.

The chain combines TRBV5-5 with TRBJ1-4; 7 nucleotides agree with TRBD1. The J segment lost 7 bases and the V segment lost 0 bases, leaving 6 bases of the junction unmatched. Germline V gene lookup returns CDR1 SGHKS and CDR2 YYEKEE (reference sequence). This CDR3 comprises 15 residues. In DNA form, the CDR3 reads TGTGCCAGCAGCTTGGTTCAGGGGGTTGGTGAAAAACTGTTTTTT. This codes for CASSLVQGVGEKLFF.

The chain couples TRBV9 to TRBJ2-7; D gene uncertain. The germline V and J ends were trimmed by 2 bases and 0 bases, with 9 bases remaining between them. The length of the CDR3 is 14 residues. Germline V gene lookup returns CDR1 SGDLS and CDR2 YYNGEE. This CDR3 reads CASSVLSSSYEQYF. CDR3 bases: TGTGCCAGCAGCGTTCTCTCGAGCTCCTACGAGCAGTACTTC. The full variable domain, completed using reference TRBV9 and TRBJ2-7, is DSGVTQTPKHLITATGQRVTLRCSPRSGDLSVYWYQQSLDQGLQFLIQYYNGEERAKGNILERFSAQQFPDLHSELNLSSLELGDSALYFCASSVLSSSYEQYFGPGTRLTVT.

This clone has only one observation. This chain connects TRBV28 to TRBJ2-7; a weak D match, TRBD1 (6 bases). From germline, CDR1 is MDHEN and CDR2 SYDVKM. V was trimmed by 8 bases and J by 3 bases, leaving 20 bases between them. The CDR3 loop spans 15 amino acids. Written as DNA, the CDR3 is TGTGCCAGCTCCAGCACCGGGACACGTTTCTACGAGCAGTACTTC. Protein product: CASSSTGTRFYEQYF.

The V call is TRBV4-1, the J call TRBJ1-4; TRBD1 might be the D (6 bases). Germline V gene data show CDR1 as MGHRA and CDR2 as YSYEKL. The CDR3 loop spans 17 amino acids. V was cut by 4 bases and J by 6 bases, with 21 bases left in between. The DNA of the CDR3 is TGCGCCAGCAGCCCCTTAGGGCGGGGGCGAGGAGATGAAAAACTGTTTTTT. Amino acids: CASSPLGRGRGDEKLFF.

This clone showed up just a few times. The chain links TRBV19 to TRBJ1-6, with 9 bases identical to TRBD1. The length of the CDR3 is 16 residues. Germline CDR1 reads LNHDA; CDR2 reads SQIVND (reference sequence). With V trimmed by 6 bases and J by 10 bases, 13 bases remained unmatched. CDR3 in amino acids: CASRNTGTGIGSPLHF. CDR3 nucleotides: TGTGCCAGTAGAAATACCGGGACAGGGATAGGATCACCCCTCCACTTT.

The chain uses TRBV5-4 and TRBJ2-2; 9 bases fit TRBD1. The CDR3 has 15 residues. Germline lookup yields CDR1 SGHNT and CDR2 YYREEE (reference sequence). Trimming took 5 bases from V and 7 from J; bases not matched to a gene: 9. The DNA for the CDR3 is TGTGCCAGCAGACGGGGACAGGGAGGGTTCGGGGAGCTGTTTTTT. It encodes CASRRGQGGFGELFF. The variable domain in full, with the rest retrieved from reference TRBV5-4 and TRBJ2-2, is ETGVTQSPTHLIKTRGQQVTLRCSSQSGHNTVSWYQQALGQGPQFIFQYYREEENGRGNFPPRFSGLQFPNYSSELNVNALELDDSALYLCASRRGQGGFGELFFGEGSRLTVL.

In this sample, this clone turned up once. V gene TRBV29-1 combines with J gene TRBJ2-7, with 9 bases aligning to TRBD1. Unmatched junction bases numbered 3, after V lost 6 bases and J lost 0 bases. Germline V CDR1 and CDR2: SQVTM, ANQGSEA. The CDR3 is 13 residues long. The CDR3 reads CSVWTGDSYEQYF. The CDR3 region has the DNA TGCAGCGTGTGGACAGGGGACTCCTACGAGCAGTACTTC.

The gene calls are TRBV10-3 and TRBJ1-2; possibly TRBD1 for D (5 bases). The CDR3 is made up of 15 amino acids. The V and J ends lost 1 base and 3 bases respectively, with 12 bases between them. The germline V gene has CDR1 ENHRY and CDR2 SYGVKD. The CDR3 spells CAISELGGYDYGYTF. In DNA, the CDR3 is TGTGCCATCAGTGAGTTGGGGGGGTATGACTATGGCTACACCTTC.

The chain uses TRBV5-1 and TRBJ1-3, with D unresolved. V shed 8 bases and J shed 4 bases, with 13 bases lying between them. Per the germline V gene, CDR1 is SGHRS and CDR2 is YFSETQ. The CDR3 sequence is 13 residues long. CDR3 amino acids: CASRSGDGNTIYF. DNA of the CDR3: TGCGCCAGTCGTTCAGGCGACGGAAACACCATATATTTT.

V is TRBV7-9 and J is TRBJ2-5; the match to TRBD1 covers 8 bases. CDR1 and CDR2 from the germline V gene are SEHNR and FQNEAQ (reference sequence). J lost 2 bases, V lost 10 bases, and 9 bases had no gene match. The CDR3 consists of 14 residues. The CDR3, as DNA: TGTGCCAACGAAATTTGGACAGGGCAAGAGACCCAGTACTTC. It specifies CANEIWTGQETQYF.